These 30 T cell receptor beta chains were sequenced from one sample in a study of Ad26.COV2.S vaccination and SARS-CoV-2 variants. Libraries were prepared by immunoSEQ multiplex PCR; TCRdb keeps only in-frame clonotypes and omits some of them. The sample lists about 440,000 clones, roughly 88% occurring once. As to treatment: some 20 received Ad26.COV2.S at low or high dose, single or two shots; about 5 received placebo; per-sample allocation not given. It was on day 63 after the first vaccine or placebo injection that samples were taken. Sequencing was performed on peripheral blood, taken in a trial of Ad26.COV2.S vaccine versus placebo. The receptors derive from a person between 18 and 65 years old who received the Ad26.COV2.S COVID-19 vaccine or a placebo.

The chain recombines TRBV5-1 with TRBJ2-1; D gene ambiguous. Between the trimmed V and J ends, which lost 2 bases and 5 bases, there was a span of 11 bases. The CDR3 sequence is 14 residues long. CDR1 and CDR2 (germline): SGHRS, YFSETQ. The CDR3: CASSFDSRDNEQFF. The CDR3 region has the DNA TGCGCCAGCAGCTTCGACTCGCGAGACAATGAGCAGTTCTTC.

V and J are TRBV7-2 and TRBJ2-1; 14 bases are a match to TRBD2. From germline, CDR1 is SGHTA and CDR2 FQGNSA. CDR3 length: 16 amino acids. V was pared by 6 bases and J by 6 bases, with 7 bases of the junction left unmatched. The CDR3 reads CASSLLTSGRANEQFF. DNA of the CDR3: TGTGCCAGCAGTTTACTGACTAGCGGGAGGGCCAATGAGCAGTTCTTC.

This clone was recorded a few times. V is TRBV18 and J is TRBJ1-1, with D maybe TRBD1 (6 bases). Germline CDR1 reads KGHSH; CDR2 reads LQKENI. The CDR3 extends over 13 amino acids. Trimming left V 6 bases short and J 1 base short, with 9 bases between. The CDR3 sequence is CASSAGQNTEAFF. In DNA, the CDR3 is TGTGCCAGCTCGGCGGGACAGAACACTGAAGCTTTCTTT. Combining the CDR3 with reference TRBV18 and TRBJ1-1 gives the whole variable domain NAGVMQNPRHLVRRRGQEARLRCSPMKGHSHVYWYRQLPEEGLKFMVYLQKENIIDESGMPKERFSAEFPKEGPSILRIQQVVRGDSAAYFCASSAGQNTEAFFGQGTRLTVV.

This chain uses TRBV5-1 with TRBJ2-1, with D perhaps matching TRBD1 (5 bases). The CDR3 contains 14 residues. Trimming took 5 bases from V and 0 from J, leaving 9 bases between them. Germline CDR1 reads SGHRS; CDR2 reads YFSETQ. The CDR3 loop reads CASSRTRSYNEQFF. CDR3 sequence (DNA): TGCGCCAGCAGTCGGACACGCTCCTACAATGAGCAGTTCTTC.

The J gene is TRBJ2-6, the V gene TRBV4-1, with a possible D match to TRBD2 (5 bases). The CDR3 extends over 16 amino acids. V lost 0 bases to trimming and J lost 3 bases, with 9 bases between them. CDR1 and CDR2 (germline): MGHRA, YSYEKL. In DNA form, the CDR3 reads TGCGCCAGCAGCCAAGATCTACTAGTTGGGGCCAACGTCCTGACTTTC. Amino acids: CASSQDLLVGANVLTF.

This clone was observed a single time. The V call is TRBV12-3 or TRBV12-4, the J call TRBJ1-5; unclear D gene. The CDR3 totals 12 residues. Trimming removed 8 bases at V and 4 bases at J, with 9 bases between. CDR3 sequence reads: CASALTNQPQHF. The CDR3 region has the DNA TGTGCCAGCGCCTTGACGAATCAGCCCCAGCATTTT.

This clone has only one observation. The chain employs TRBV29-1 and TRBJ2-5, with 12 bases aligning to TRBD1. The CDR3 consists of 15 residues. The germline CDR1 and CDR2 sequences are SQVTM and ANQGSEA. V trimming: 1 base; J trimming: 5 bases; junction bases outside the gene matches: 5. The CDR3 region is CSVEGWDRGRETQYF. DNA of the CDR3: TGCAGCGTTGAAGGGTGGGACAGGGGGCGTGAGACCCAGTACTTC.

The chain combines TRBV27 with TRBJ1-2; 10 bases are shared with TRBD1. Germline V lookup: CDR1 MNHEY, CDR2 SMNVEV (reference sequence). Unmatched junction bases numbered 6, after V lost 4 bases and J lost 4 bases. The CDR3 has 15 amino acids. Here the CDR3 DNA reads TGTGCCAGCAGTTCGGGACAGGGGTCGTTCTATGGCTACACCTTC. It specifies CASSSGQGSFYGYTF.

The V and J genes are TRBV4-3 and TRBJ2-5, with TRBD1 matching over 7 bases. Germline lookup yields CDR1 LGHNA and CDR2 YSLEER. This CDR3 has 13 amino acids. With V trimmed by 6 bases and J by 5 bases, 6 bases remained unmatched. Written as DNA, the CDR3 is TGCGCCAGCAGTCCCGGGACAGATGAGACCCAGTACTTC. Translation: CASSPGTDETQYF.

This clone was found once. The same CDR3 arises from other DNA sequences in this sample as well. V is TRBV2 and J is TRBJ2-7; D gene ambiguous. This CDR3 spans 13 amino acids. V was trimmed by 1 base and J by 1 base, leaving 5 bases between them. The germline V gene encodes CDR1 SNHLY and CDR2 FYNNEI. Written as DNA, the CDR3 is TGTGCCAGCAGTGAAGGAGTTTCCTACGAGCAGTACTTC. This translates into CASSEGVSYEQYF.

The rearrangement uses TRBV28 and TRBJ2-5, with 7 bases that match TRBD2. With V trimmed by 10 bases and J by 4 bases, 12 bases remained unmatched. CDR1 is MDHEN and CDR2 is SYDVKM in the germline V gene. This CDR3 has 14 amino acids. CDR3 sequence reads: CATHPRGDGETQYF. Written as DNA, the CDR3 is TGTGCCACTCACCCTCGGGGGGATGGAGAGACCCAGTACTTC.

This chain connects TRBV9 to TRBJ2-3, with TRBD2 matching over 8 bases. Germline loops: CDR1 SGDLS, CDR2 YYNGEE. The CDR3 has 16 amino acids. The V gene end was trimmed by 4 bases and the J gene end by 3 bases; junction bases not matched to a gene: 10. CDR3 nucleotides: TGTGCCAGCAGCCCGGGAGCGGGAGTGGGGACAGATACGCAGTATTTT. It is translated as CASSPGAGVGTDTQYF.

The gene calls are TRBV5-1 and TRBJ2-5; D is possibly TRBD2 (5 bases). Germline V gives CDR1 SGHRS, CDR2 YFSETQ. V was shortened by 2 bases and J by 0 bases, with 11 bases between the two germline ends. The CDR3 extends over 15 amino acids. The CDR3 sequence: CASSFSRLNQETQYF. The CDR3 DNA reads TGCGCCAGCAGCTTTTCCAGACTAAACCAAGAGACCCAGTACTTC.

The chain employs TRBV12-5 and TRBJ2-2; D gene unclear. Between the trimmed V and J ends, which lost 7 bases and 8 bases, there was a span of 8 bases. Germline V gives CDR1 LGHNT, CDR2 FRNRAP. The CDR3 covers 11 residues. The CDR3 nucleotides read TGTGCTAGTGTCCCTATAGGGGAGCTGTTTTTT. Translation gives CASVPIGELFF.

The chain has TRBV7-2 and TRBJ2-1; 11 nucleotides line up with TRBD2. J lost 3 bases, V lost 2 bases, and 3 bases had no gene match. This CDR3 is 16 amino acids long. The germline gives CDR1 SGHTA, CDR2 FQGNSA. CDR3 coding DNA: TGTGCCAGCAGCTTAATCACTAGCGGGAGCTACAATGAGCAGTTCTTC. Its translation is CASSLITSGSYNEQFF.

The chain carries TRBV5-4 and TRBJ1-1; 10 positions agree with TRBD1. The CDR3 is 15 amino acids. Germline-derived CDR1 and CDR2 are SGHNT and YYREEE (reference sequence). J gave up 4 bases and V 5 bases, and 8 bases lay outside the gene matches. CDR3 loop: CASSTPGTGATEAFF. In DNA form, the CDR3 reads TGTGCCAGCAGTACCCCGGGGACAGGGGCCACTGAAGCTTTCTTT.

The rearrangement joins TRBV28 to TRBJ1-1; 8 nucleotides line up with TRBD1. After removal of 2 bases from V and 1 base from J, the junction contained 3 bases not matched to a gene. CDR3 size: 15 residues. Germline CDR1 and CDR2: MDHEN and SYDVKM. The CDR3 reads CASSLRTGKNTEAFF. The CDR3 nucleotides are TGTGCCAGCAGTTTAAGGACAGGGAAGAACACTGAAGCTTTCTTT.

The V gene is TRBV4-2, the J gene TRBJ2-1, with D perhaps assigned TRBD1 or TRBD2 (6 bases each). V was trimmed by 0 bases and J by 6 bases, leaving 21 bases between them. This CDR3 is 18 amino acids long. CDR1 and CDR2 from the germline V gene are LGHNA and YNFKEQ. The CDR3: CASSQDEGGSASSNEQFF. The CDR3 DNA follows: TGTGCCAGCAGCCAAGATGAGGGGGGCTCCGCTAGCAGCAATGAGCAGTTCTTC.

This chain connects TRBV28 to TRBJ1-6, with D possibly TRBD1 on 5 matching bases. The CDR3 has 16 residues. V was shortened by 3 bases and J by 13 bases, with 22 bases between the two germline ends. Germline V gene lookup returns CDR1 MDHEN and CDR2 SYDVKM. CDR3 region: CASSFGVGAGNSPLHF. The CDR3 nucleotides read TGTGCCAGCAGTTTTGGGGTGGGAGCAGGGAACAGCCCCCTCCACTTT.

The chain joins TRBV28 to TRBJ1-3, with a tentative D call TRBD1 (6 bases). The CDR3 length is 15 residues. V gave up 3 bases and J gave up 4 bases, with 13 bases separating them. Germline V gene lookup returns CDR1 MDHEN and CDR2 SYDVKM. CDR3 sequence: CASSFDRLGGNTIYF. CDR3 DNA: TGTGCCAGCAGTTTTGACAGGCTAGGCGGAAACACCATATATTTT.

The sample holds many counts of this clone. This sample includes further DNA sequences coding for the same CDR3. The gene calls are TRBV7-2 and TRBJ2-7; 8 bases align to TRBD1. The J segment lost 6 bases and the V segment lost 3 bases, leaving 7 bases of the junction unmatched. CDR3 length: 14 residues. CDR1 is SGHTA, CDR2 FQGNSA, per germline. The CDR3 bases are TGTGCCAGCAGCTTGGCGGGACAGGCCGGCGAGCAGTACTTC. Translating it yields CASSLAGQAGEQYF.

Concerning this clone: Other nucleotide sequences in the sample specify the same CDR3. The chain couples TRBV5-4 to TRBJ2-5; D might be TRBD1 (5 bases). Germline V gives CDR1 SGHNT, CDR2 YYREEE (reference sequence). The CDR3 sequence is 14 residues long. Trimming pared 2 bases from V and 2 bases from J, leaving 10 bases between. The CDR3 protein is CASSLTGPQETQYF. The CDR3 DNA is TGTGCCAGCAGCTTAACAGGCCCGCAAGAGACCCAGTACTTC.

The V call is TRBV28, the J call TRBJ1-5; D not resolved. This CDR3 is 15 amino acids long. V lost 3 bases and J 2 bases, leaving 11 bases between the germline ends. Germline-derived CDR1 and CDR2 are MDHEN and SYDVKM. The CDR3 is CASSFTQSGNQPQHF. CDR3 in DNA: TGTGCCAGCAGTTTCACACAGTCGGGCAATCAGCCCCAGCATTTT.

This CDR3 is CASSMGGNRGYTF. The CDR3, as DNA: TGTGCCAGTAGTATGGGGGGGAACCGCGGCTACACCTTC. V usage is TRBV19 and J usage is TRBJ1-2, with a possible D match to TRBD1 (5 bases). Germline CDR1 LNHDA, CDR2 SQIVND (reference sequence). Trimming cost V 3 bases and J 8 bases, with 13 bases left between them. The CDR3 loop spans 13 amino acids.

This chain links TRBV11-3 with TRBJ2-1; no clear D. This CDR3 has 8 residues. Germline CDR1 SGHNT, CDR2 YENEEA. With 2 bases removed from V and 15 bases from J, the gap between germline ends came to 2 bases. The CDR3: CASSLPFF. The CDR3 region has the DNA TGTGCCAGCAGCTTACCGTTCTTC. Complete variable domain (other parts from reference TRBV11-3 and TRBJ2-1): EAGVVQSPRYKIIEKKQPVAFWCNPISGHNTLYWYLQNLGQGPELLIRYENEEAVDDSQLPKDRFSAERLKGVDSTLKIQPAELGDSAVYLCASSLPFFGPGTRLTVL.

The chain employs TRBV27 and TRBJ2-1; no clear D gene. From germline, CDR1 is MNHEY and CDR2 SMNVEV (reference sequence). Trimming took 6 bases from V and 4 from J, leaving 16 bases between them. The CDR3 covers 15 residues. The CDR3 loop is CASSRPRSQYNEQFF. The CDR3 DNA reads TGTGCCAGCAGCCGCCCACGGAGCCAATACAATGAGCAGTTCTTC.

CDR3 residues: CASSSNPGQEYF. In DNA, the CDR3 is TGCGCCAGCAGCTCAAACCCGGGACAGGAGTACTTC. The chain links TRBV5-1 to TRBJ2-4, with 8 bases matching TRBD1. CDR1 and CDR2 from the germline V gene are SGHRS and YFSETQ. The CDR3 sequence is 12 residues long. Trimming took 3 bases from V and 14 from J; bases not matched to a gene: 7.

The chain joins TRBV10-3 to TRBJ2-3; D remains unclear. Trimming removed 4 bases at V and 5 bases at J, with 10 bases between. The CDR3 consists of 13 residues. CDR1 ENHRY and CDR2 SYGVKD come from the germline V gene. The CDR3 DNA is TGTGCCATCAGTGTACAAACGAGAGATACGCAGTATTTT. This codes for CAISVQTRDTQYF.

The J gene is TRBJ2-5, the V gene TRBV28; D not certain. Trimming left V 0 bases short and J 3 bases short, with 11 bases between. Germline values: CDR1 MDHEN, CDR2 SYDVKM. The CDR3 is 15 residues long. This CDR3 reads CASSLWQQLEETQYF. The DNA of the CDR3 is TGTGCCAGCAGTTTATGGCAACAGCTAGAAGAGACCCAGTACTTC.

The chain uses TRBV19 and TRBJ1-2; D remains ambiguous. V shed 5 bases and J shed 4 bases, with 8 bases lying between them. Germline assignment: CDR1 LNHDA and CDR2 SQIVND (reference sequence). The length of the CDR3 is 12 residues. In DNA, the CDR3 is TGTGCCAGTAGTTCACAGACCTATGGCTACACCTTC. Translation: CASSSQTYGYTF.